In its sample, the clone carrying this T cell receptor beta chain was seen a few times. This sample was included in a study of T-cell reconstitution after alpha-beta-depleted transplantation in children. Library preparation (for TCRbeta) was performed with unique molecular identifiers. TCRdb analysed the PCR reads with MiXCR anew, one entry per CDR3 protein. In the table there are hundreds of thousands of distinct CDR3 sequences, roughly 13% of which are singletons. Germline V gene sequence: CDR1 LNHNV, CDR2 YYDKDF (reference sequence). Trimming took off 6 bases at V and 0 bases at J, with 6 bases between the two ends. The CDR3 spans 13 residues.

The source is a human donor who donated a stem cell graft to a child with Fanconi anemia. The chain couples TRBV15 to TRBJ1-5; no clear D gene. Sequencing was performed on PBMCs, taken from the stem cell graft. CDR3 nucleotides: TGTGCCACCAGTATGAATAGCAATCAGCCCCAGCATTTT. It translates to CATSMNSNQPQHF.